The T cell receptor (beta chain) described here comes from a study of resident and recirculating memory T cells in vitiligo. Notes on the study in general: Different lesions suggested infiltration by different T cell clones.

Stable vitiligo meant no lesion change over the previous 6 months. Stable patients also lacked confetti depigmentation, a sign of active vitiligo. Patients who had received treatment within the previous three months were excluded. Clones were read by immunoSEQ multiplex PCR, and TCRdb kept only the in-frame ones, dropping some. Seen here are about 76,000 clones, approximately 90% observed once, and the top ten hold about 5%. Remarks on this clone: What it binds is unknown.

Per the germline V gene, CDR1 is MDHEN and CDR2 is SYDVKM. V was trimmed by 2 bases and J by 0 bases, leaving 10 bases between them. The CDR3 covers 15 residues. The TCR comes from a male donor with vitiligo. Sequenced sample: blood. The chain carries TRBV28 and TRBJ2-5; D might be TRBD2 (5 bases). The DNA for the CDR3 is TGTGCCAGCAGTTTAGTCGGGAAGAACCAAGAGACCCAGTACTTC. It codes for CASSLVGKNQETQYF. Filled out from reference TRBV28 and TRBJ2-5, the complete variable domain reads DVKVTQSSRYLVKRTGEKVFLECVQDMDHENMFWYRQDPGLGLRLIYFSYDVKMKEKGDIPEGYSVSREKKERFSLILESASTNQTSMYLCASSLVGKNQETQYFGPGTRLLVL.